These 28 T cell receptor beta chains were all obtained from the same sample, sequenced in a study of metastatic and nonmetastatic thyroid tumors. With MiXCR, TCRdb called clones anew from the PCR reads. The table records some 26,000 clones, around 26% of them present only once. Each patient went into thyroid surgery without having received any treatment. Sequenced material: blood. These receptors came from a male donor with papillary thyroid cancer or a benign thyroid nodule (not recorded which). Some clones in this sample may be carry-over from other donors' samples.

The chain joins TRBV6-1 to TRBJ1-5; D might be TRBD1 (5 bases). This CDR3 is built from 15 residues. V lost 9 bases to trimming and J lost 5 bases, with 20 bases between them. Germline CDR1 reads MNHNS; CDR2 reads SASEGT. CDR3 sequence (DNA): TGTGCCAGTGTAAACGTAAGGGGACGGGATCAGCCCCAGCATTTT. This codes for CASVNVRGRDQPQHF.

The V call is TRBV6-2 or TRBV6-3, the J call TRBJ2-5, with D maybe TRBD1 (6 bases). This CDR3 region has 14 residues. CDR1 and CDR2 (germline): MNHEY, SVGEGT. V was shortened by 6 bases and J by 5 bases, with 16 bases between the two germline ends. CDR3 residues: CASRDQGSWETQYF. The CDR3 DNA reads as TGTGCCAGCAGGGACCAGGGGTCGTGGGAGACCCAGTACTTC.

By share, this clone ranks as medium-sized. The chain links TRBV11-3 to TRBJ2-7, with TRBD1 identical over 7 bases. The length of the CDR3 is 15 residues. CDR1 SGHNT and CDR2 YENEEA come from the germline V gene. The V gene end was trimmed by 5 bases and the J gene end by 2 bases; junction bases not matched to a gene: 9. CDR3 protein: CASSLGPGTAYEQYF. The CDR3 nucleotides read TGTGCCAGCAGCCTTGGCCCCGGGACAGCCTACGAGCAGTACTTC.

This clone was recorded many times. This chain joins TRBV11-1 and TRBJ2-2; TRBD1 matches at 11 bases. Germline CDR1 and CDR2: SGHAT and FQDESV (reference sequence). This CDR3 region has 17 residues. The trim removed 3 bases at V and 1 base at J, leaving 4 bases unmatched. The DNA for the CDR3 is TGTGCCAGCAGCTTTGGGACAGGGGGTGTGAACACCGGGGAGCTGTTTTTT. This encodes CASSFGTGGVNTGELFF.

This clone was seen repeatedly, ten times or more. This chain uses TRBV15 with TRBJ2-3; a weak D match, TRBD1 (6 bases). Trimming shortened V by 5 bases and J by 0 bases, and 21 bases separated the two germline ends. There are 18 residues in the CDR3. Germline loops: CDR1 LNHNV, CDR2 YYDKDF (reference sequence). The DNA of the CDR3 is TGTGCCACCAGCTCCCTCAAATTCAGGGGCCCGAGCACAGATACGCAGTATTTT. Translation: CATSSLKFRGPSTDTQYF.

In its sample, this clone was seen many times. This chain connects TRBV19 to TRBJ1-1, with 8 bases identical to TRBD1. CDR1 is LNHDA, CDR2 SQIVND, per germline (reference sequence). This CDR3 contains 15 residues. V was pared by 4 bases and J by 5 bases, with 9 bases of the junction left unmatched. CDR3 residues: CASSTRGRPGTEAFF. As DNA, the CDR3 is TGTGCCAGTAGTACCAGGGGGCGCCCGGGGACTGAAGCTTTCTTT.

At least ten counts were recorded for this clone. The V gene is TRBV3-1, the J gene TRBJ1-6; the D is unclear. CDR3 size: 12 residues. CDR1 is LGHDT and CDR2 is YNNKEL in the germline V gene (reference sequence). With 6 bases removed from V and 7 bases from J, the gap between germline ends came to 7 bases. The CDR3, as DNA: TGTGCCAGCAGTCTATCAAATTCACCCCTCCACTTT. This gives the protein CASSLSNSPLHF.

This clone was counted many times. The rearrangement links TRBV30 to TRBJ1-2; D gene uncertain. This CDR3 has 14 amino acids. V was pared by 3 bases and J by 3 bases, with 14 bases between. CDR1 is GTSNPN and CDR2 is SVGIG in the germline V gene (reference sequence). This CDR3 is CAWSGRLRDYGYTF. As DNA, the CDR3 is TGTGCCTGGAGCGGTAGGCTGAGAGACTATGGCTACACCTTC.

This clone was counted many times. Mismatch with germline at one junction end may stem from a read error. J is TRBJ2-2 and V is TRBV27; maybe TRBD1 (6 bases). The CDR3 is 16 residues long. Germline loops: CDR1 MNHEY, CDR2 SMNVEV (reference sequence). The CDR3 DNA sequence: TGTGCCAGCAAAACGCCAACCAGGGGCCTACACCGGGGAGCTGTTTTT. Translated: CASKTPTRGLHRGAVF.

This clone was detected many times. The genes are TRBV5-6 and TRBJ1-5, with 12 bases lining up with TRBD1. The V segment lost 2 bases and the J segment 5 bases; nucleotides outside the gene matches: 5. The CDR3 runs to 16 residues. The germline gives CDR1 SGHDT, CDR2 YYEEEE. For the CDR3, the DNA is TGTGCCAGCAGCTTTGCCGGGACAGGGGGCTATCAGCCCCAGCATTTT. Its protein is CASSFAGTGGYQPQHF.

In this sample, this clone turned up a few times. The chain joins TRBV6-1 to TRBJ2-1; 7 positions match TRBD2. CDR1 and CDR2 (germline): MNHNS, SASEGT. Unmatched junction bases numbered 6, after V lost 2 bases and J lost 5 bases. The CDR3 length is 15 residues. The CDR3 is CASSEWASGHNEQFF. In DNA, the CDR3 is TGTGCCAGCAGTGAATGGGCTAGCGGACACAATGAGCAGTTCTTC.

This clone was counted at least ten times. V usage is TRBV12-3 or TRBV12-4 and J usage is TRBJ2-2; 14 bases line up with TRBD2. The junction had 8 bases not matched to a gene; V was cut back by 7 bases and J by 7 bases. The CDR3 extends over 16 amino acids. In DNA form, the CDR3 reads TGTGCCAGCACCGGACTAGCGGGAGGTGTGAACGGGGAGCTGTTTTTT. Its translation is CASTGLAGGVNGELFF.

This clone was observed a few times. The chain is built from TRBV12-3 or TRBV12-4 and TRBJ1-2; D may be TRBD1 (6 bases). The V end lost 6 bases, the J end lost 4 bases, and 15 bases lay between the germline ends. The CDR3 runs to 14 residues. This chain's CDR3 is CASRSSQGTYGYTF. In nucleotides, the CDR3 is TGTGCCAGCAGATCAAGCCAGGGGACCTATGGCTACACCTTC.

This clone counts as medium-sized. The V and J genes are TRBV7-2 and TRBJ2-7; D is undetermined. This CDR3 has 15 residues. V was clipped by 4 bases and J by 8 bases, with 21 bases between them. Per the germline V gene, CDR1 is SGHTA and CDR2 is FQGNSA. The CDR3 protein is CASSSDTEGLYKQYF. The DNA for the CDR3 is TGTGCCAGCAGCTCAGACACGGAAGGCTTGTATAAGCAGTACTTC.

Of note for this clone: At one boundary the junction diverges from the germline segment, which might be a read error. The CDR3 spells CIAGGQGRTKEKLFF. In nucleotides, the CDR3 is TGCATTGCAGGGGGCCAGGGGAGAACTAAGGAAAAACTGTTTTTT. J is TRBJ1-4 and V is TRBV20-1; TRBD1 agrees at 8 bases. Germline loops: CDR1 DFQATT, CDR2 SNEGSKA (reference sequence). This CDR3 contains 15 residues.

This clone showed up many times. A much larger clonotype is one base distant, so this may be a read error. Given the absence of the conserved phenylalanine or tryptophan at the CDR3 end, a read error is likely. The rearrangement uses TRBV20-1 and TRBJ2-5; D is unclear. The germline V and J ends were trimmed by 0 bases and 7 bases, with 18 bases remaining between them. The CDR3 has 15 residues. CDR1 and CDR2 (germline): DFQATT, SNEGSKA (reference sequence). The CDR3 nucleotides are TGCAGTGCTAGAGAAGGTGCGACCCCGACGGGGACCCAGTACCTC. Translating it yields CSAREGATPTGTQYL.

By its share, this clone is medium-sized (0.01 to 0.1%). The V gene is TRBV27, the J gene TRBJ1-6, with a possible D match to TRBD1 (5 bases). The CDR3 has 15 residues. Germline assignment: CDR1 MNHEY and CDR2 SMNVEV (reference sequence). Trimming pared 6 bases from V and 6 bases from J, leaving 15 bases between. CDR3 in amino acids: CASSPGGLSNSPLHF. For the CDR3, the DNA is TGTGCCAGCAGCCCCGGGGGGTTGAGTAATTCACCCCTCCACTTT.

This clone has a count of ten or more. This sequence joins TRBV6-2 or TRBV6-3 and TRBJ2-5; D gene uncertain. The CDR3 is 13 residues long. V was shortened by 4 bases and J by 4 bases, with 10 bases between the two germline ends. CDR1 is MNHEY and CDR2 is SVGEGT in the germline V gene. CDR3 in amino acids: CASSFDRRETQYF. DNA of the CDR3: TGTGCCAGCAGTTTTGACCGACGAGAGACCCAGTACTTC.

The chain employs TRBV4-1 and TRBJ1-3, with 8 bases matching TRBD1. J gave up 3 bases and V 4 bases, and 2 bases lay outside the gene matches. CDR3 size: 14 residues. CDR1 is MGHRA, CDR2 YSYEKL, per germline. The CDR3 DNA is TGCGCCAGCAGCCGAACAGGGGGTGGAAACACCATATATTTT. This gives the protein CASSRTGGGNTIYF.

J is TRBJ2-3 and V is TRBV18; 14 bases align to TRBD2. The CDR3 is 17 residues long. Germline CDR1 and CDR2: KGHSH and LQKENI. V trimming: 0 bases; J trimming: 4 bases; junction bases outside the gene matches: 3. CDR3 sequence reads: CASSPPGLAGVADTQYF. The CDR3 DNA reads as TGTGCCAGCTCACCACCGGGACTAGCGGGAGTGGCAGATACGCAGTATTTT.

This clone was detected many times. The J gene is TRBJ1-1, the V gene TRBV7-6; D unclear. CDR3 length equals 12 residues. The V end lost 4 bases, the J end lost 3 bases, and 6 bases lay between the germline ends. Germline V lookup: CDR1 SGHVS, CDR2 FNYEAQ. The CDR3: CASSSPDTEAFF. The CDR3 bases are TGTGCCAGCAGCTCCCCGGACACTGAAGCTTTCTTT.

This clone has a count of ten or more. The CDR3 region has the DNA TGTGCCAGCAGCTTGGAATTGACGGGAAATGAGCAGTTCTTC. This encodes CASSLELTGNEQFF. The chain recombines TRBV12-3 or TRBV12-4 with TRBJ2-1; tentative D call: TRBD2 (5 bases). The CDR3 spans 14 residues. Between the trimmed V and J ends, which lost 6 bases and 7 bases, there was a span of 16 bases.

Remarks on this clone: A much larger clonotype is one base distant, so this may be a read error. V usage is TRBV20-1 and J usage is TRBJ2-5; D might be TRBD1 or TRBD2, each matching 5 bases. Trimming stripped 7 bases from V and 2 bases from J, with 11 bases between. CDR3 length equals 12 residues. The germline gives CDR1 DFQATT, CDR2 SNEGSKA (reference sequence). The CDR3 is CSDRGAQETQYF. The CDR3 nucleotides are TGCAGTGATAGGGGAGCGCAAGAGACCCAGTACTTC.

This clone is medium-sized in the sample. The chain couples TRBV20-1 to TRBJ2-1; D might be TRBD2 (5 bases). The germline V gene encodes CDR1 DFQATT and CDR2 SNEGSKA (reference sequence). This CDR3 contains 14 residues. V gave up 3 bases and J gave up 1 base, with 10 bases separating them. CDR3 bases: TGCAGTGCTAGGAGCGGTCTTTCCTACAATGAGCAGTTCTTC. Translating gives CSARSGLSYNEQFF.

CDR3 in amino acids: CAWSVGGGEQYF. CDR3 bases: TGTGCCTGGAGTGTAGGAGGCGGCGAGCAGTACTTC. The V and J genes are TRBV30 and TRBJ2-7; TRBD2 is a possible D gene (5 bases). This CDR3 has 12 residues. The ends were cut back, 0 bases at V and 6 bases at J, with 9 bases in the middle. Germline V lookup: CDR1 GTSNPN, CDR2 SVGIG (reference sequence).

Ten or more counts support this clone. The sample holds other DNA sequences that translate to the same CDR3. This rearrangement joins TRBV28 to TRBJ1-5, with D possibly being TRBD1 (5 bases). The CDR3 is made up of 15 amino acids. Germline CDR1 and CDR2: MDHEN and SYDVKM. V lost 10 bases, J lost 3 bases, and 19 bases lay in between. CDR3 in amino acids: CATLRGVIPNQPQHF. The DNA of the CDR3 is TGTGCCACCCTCCGGGGGGTTATTCCCAATCAGCCCCAGCATTTT.

The gene calls are TRBV19 and TRBJ2-1; 10 positions match TRBD2. The J segment lost 10 bases and the V segment lost 1 base, leaving 13 bases of the junction unmatched. The CDR3 loop spans 17 amino acids. Per germline, CDR1 LNHDA and CDR2 SQIVND (reference sequence). In nucleotides, the CDR3 is TGTGCCAGTAGTATAGCCCAGCTAGCGGGAGTGGGCACCGAGCAGTTCTTC. Protein product: CASSIAQLAGVGTEQFF.

This clone showed up many times. The chain has TRBV6-2 or TRBV6-3 and TRBJ2-2, with 12 bases identical to TRBD2. The CDR3 contains 15 residues. Germline V gives CDR1 MNHEY, CDR2 SVGEGT. The ends lost 7 bases at V and 3 bases at J; junction bases unmatched: 3. The CDR3 nucleotides are TGTGCCAGCACCCGGACTAGCGGGGACACCGGGGAGCTGTTTTTT. Amino acid sequence: CASTRTSGDTGELFF.